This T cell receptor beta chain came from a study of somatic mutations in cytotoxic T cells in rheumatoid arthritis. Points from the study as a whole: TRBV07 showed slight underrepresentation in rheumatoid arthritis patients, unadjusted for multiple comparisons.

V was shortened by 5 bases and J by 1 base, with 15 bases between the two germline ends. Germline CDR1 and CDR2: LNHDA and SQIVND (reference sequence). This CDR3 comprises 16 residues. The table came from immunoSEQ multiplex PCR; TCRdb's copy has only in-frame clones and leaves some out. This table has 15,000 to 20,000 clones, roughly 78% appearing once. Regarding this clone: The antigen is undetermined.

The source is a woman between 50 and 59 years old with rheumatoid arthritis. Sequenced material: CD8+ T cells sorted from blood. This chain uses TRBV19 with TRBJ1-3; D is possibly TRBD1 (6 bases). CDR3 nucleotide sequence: TGTGCCAGTAGTTCGTCTGAGGGGGGGTCTGGAAACACCATATATTTT. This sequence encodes CASSSSEGGSGNTIYF.